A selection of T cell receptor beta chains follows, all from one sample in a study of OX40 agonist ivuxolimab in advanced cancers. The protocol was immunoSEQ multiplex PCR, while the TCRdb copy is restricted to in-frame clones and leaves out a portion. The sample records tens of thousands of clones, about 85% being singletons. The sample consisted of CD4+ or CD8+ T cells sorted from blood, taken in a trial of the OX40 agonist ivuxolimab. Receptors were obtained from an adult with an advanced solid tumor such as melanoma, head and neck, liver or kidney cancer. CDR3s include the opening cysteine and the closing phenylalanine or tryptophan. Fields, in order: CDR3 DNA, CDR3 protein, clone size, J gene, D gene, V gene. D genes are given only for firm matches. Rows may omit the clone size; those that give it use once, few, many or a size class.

TGTGCCAGCAGTTACGTGCAGTCCCCAGATACGCAGTATTTT | CASSYVQSPDTQYF | - | TRBJ2-3 | - | TRBV6-6
TGTGCCACCGAAGGCAGGGACATGTCTGGGGCCAACGTCCTGACTTTC | CATEGRDMSGANVLTF | - | TRBJ2-6 | - | TRBV9
TGCGCCAGCAGCCAAGTTGCTAGCAGATTTGGGAATGAGCAGTTCTTC | CASSQVASRFGNEQFF | - | TRBJ2-1 | - | TRBV4-1
TGCGCCAGCAGCCAAGAGGACGGCCAGCCCCTCCACTTT | CASSQEDGQPLHF | - | TRBJ1-6 | - | TRBV4-1
TGTGCCAGCAGCCGATCTACGGGGGGCGCGTACGAGCAGTACTTC | CASSRSTGGAYEQYF | - | TRBJ2-7 | - | TRBV5-5
TGTGCCTGGAGTCCTCACAGGGGGCCCTACGAGCAGTACTTC | CAWSPHRGPYEQYF | - | TRBJ2-7 | TRBD1 | TRBV30
TGTGCCAGCAGTTTATCTCGGGGACTAGCGAGTGCCACTGGCGGGACAGATACGCAGTATTTT | CASSLSRGLASATGGTDTQYF | - | TRBJ2-3 | TRBD2 | TRBV27
TGTGCCAGCAGTTTCGGGGGATCGGCCCGAAAACTGTTTTTT | CASSFGGSARKLFF | - | TRBJ1-4 | - | TRBV27
TGTGCCAGCAGCCCTATCCGTAGCGGGGGGGTTAATGAGCAGTTCTTC | CASSPIRSGGVNEQFF | - | TRBJ2-1 | TRBD2 | TRBV6-6
TGTGCCAGCAGCTCCGGACAGGCGTCTGGTTCACCCCTCCACTTT | CASSSGQASGSPLHF | - | TRBJ1-6 | TRBD1 | TRBV7-9
TGTGCCAGTAGTAATCCAGGGGTAACAGATTGGTCCTACAATGAGCAGTTCTTC | CASSNPGVTDWSYNEQFF | few | TRBJ2-1 | - | TRBV19
TGTGCCAGCAGTTTTCGGCAGGGGAATCAGCCCCAGCATTTT | CASSFRQGNQPQHF | - | TRBJ1-5 | - | TRBV27
TGTGCCAGCAGCTTAGCAGGCAGCGGCTCCTACGAGCAGTACTTC | CASSLAGSGSYEQYF | - | TRBJ2-7 | - | TRBV7-2
TGTGCCACCAGCAGAGTATTTGGGGCCGGGGAGCTGTTTTTT | CATSRVFGAGELFF | - | TRBJ2-2 | - | TRBV15
TGCGCCAGCAGCCACCGACTAGCGGGAGGGCCAGGCGACGAGCAGTACTTC | CASSHRLAGGPGDEQYF | - | TRBJ2-7 | TRBD2 | TRBV4-1
TGTGCCAGCAGCCAAGATCGGACAGCCTACTATGGCTACACCTTC | CASSQDRTAYYGYTF | - | TRBJ1-2 | - | TRBV14
TGTGCCAGCAGTTACTTCAGGGTCGGCACTGAAGCTTTCTTT | CASSYFRVGTEAFF | - | TRBJ1-1 | - | TRBV6-5
TGCGCCAGCAGCCTAAGCCGTAGAAGCACAGATACGCAGTATTTT | CASSLSRRSTDTQYF | - | TRBJ2-3 | - | TRBV5-1
TGCGCCAGCAGCTTTACAGGGGCGCGAGAGACCCAGTACTTC | CASSFTGARETQYF | - | TRBJ2-5 | TRBD1 | TRBV5-1
TGTGCCAGCAGCTCGTCGGTCTTACTAGCGGGAGAAACAAACGAGCAGTACTTC | CASSSSVLLAGETNEQYF | once | TRBJ2-7 | TRBD2 | TRBV13
TGTGCCAGCAGCGTAGCCGGGACAGCCTCCTACGAGCAGTACTTC | CASSVAGTASYEQYF | - | TRBJ2-7 | TRBD1 | TRBV9
TGTGCCAGCAGCCCCCAATTTGGCTACGAGCAGTACTTC | CASSPQFGYEQYF | few | TRBJ2-7 | - | TRBV7-8
TGTGCCAGCAGTTTGGAGACAGGGCTAACCAAAAACATTCAGTACTTC | CASSLETGLTKNIQYF | - | TRBJ2-4 | TRBD1 | TRBV28
TGTGCCAGCAGCCGGGACGCCCACTACGAGCAGTACTTC | CASSRDAHYEQYF | once | TRBJ2-7 | - | TRBV7-9
TGTGCCAGCAGTTTATTGGGGGATACGCAGTATTTT | CASSLLGDTQYF | - | TRBJ2-3 | - | TRBV28
TGTGCCAGCAGCGGATCAGGGGTCGACGGCTACACCTTC | CASSGSGVDGYTF | - | TRBJ1-2 | - | TRBV6-1
TGTGCCAGTAGGGCGAATATGTATCAGCCCCAGCATTTT | CASRANMYQPQHF | few | TRBJ1-5 | - | TRBV19
TGTGCCAGCAGTTTAGTACAGGGTTCGTACGAGCAGTACTTC | CASSLVQGSYEQYF | - | TRBJ2-7 | - | TRBV27
TGTGCCAGCAGCTTAGGCAGGGGGCAAATCTACAATGAGCAGTTCTTC | CASSLGRGQIYNEQFF | once | TRBJ2-1 | TRBD1 | TRBV13
TGTGCCAGCAGCTGGGTTAGGGGGGCCGGGGAGCTGTTTTTT | CASSWVRGAGELFF | - | TRBJ2-2 | - | TRBV11-3
TGCGCCAGCAGCCAAGCCCTAATGGATGAGCAGTTCTTC | CASSQALMDEQFF | - | TRBJ2-1 | - | TRBV4-3
TGTGCCAGCAGCTTAGCACAGGGGAACACCATATATTTT | CASSLAQGNTIYF | - | TRBJ1-3 | TRBD1 | TRBV7-8
TGTGCCAGCAGTTACTCTGGGGCAGCGGGCAATGAGCAGTTCTTC | CASSYSGAAGNEQFF | - | TRBJ2-1 | - | TRBV6-5
TGTGCCAGCAGCTTAAGGGACTCCCAATCTCGGGGGACCCAGTACTTC | CASSLRDSQSRGTQYF | - | TRBJ2-5 | - | TRBV7-9
TGTGCCAGCAGGGCCCCCGGGACAGGGGGCTACGAGCAGTACTTC | CASRAPGTGGYEQYF | - | TRBJ2-7 | TRBD1 | TRBV28
TGCGCCAGCAGCACCGGGACTAGCCCCAGGGCAGATACGCAGTATTTT | CASSTGTSPRADTQYF | once | TRBJ2-3 | TRBD2 | TRBV5-1
TGTGCCAGCAGCTCCGCGGGACGGGACTCTAACTATGGCTACACCTTC | CASSSAGRDSNYGYTF | once | TRBJ1-2 | - | TRBV7-8
TGTGCCAGCAGCGCTAGCGGGGTGAGCTCCTACGAGCAGTACTTC | CASSASGVSSYEQYF | few | TRBJ2-7 | TRBD2 | TRBV9
TGTGCCAGCAATGGGGGCACCTACGAGCAGTACTTC | CASNGGTYEQYF | - | TRBJ2-7 | - | TRBV2
TGCGCCAGCAGCCAAGATGTGGGACGGCCGTCTAACGTTCAGTACTTC | CASSQDVGRPSNVQYF | few | TRBJ2-4 | - | TRBV4-3
TGTGCCAGCAGCTCAAGCTGGGGGAAATCACCCCTCCACTTT | CASSSSWGKSPLHF | - | TRBJ1-6 | - | TRBV4-2
TGTGCCAGTAGCCAAGATCTGGTTGGATCTGGAAACACCATATATTTT | CASSQDLVGSGNTIYF | - | TRBJ1-3 | - | TRBV14
TGTGCCAGCAGTGATCTCCGGGACAGCCTCTACGAGCAGTACTTC | CASSDLRDSLYEQYF | once | TRBJ2-7 | TRBD1 | TRBV6-1
TGTGCCAGCAGTCTCAACCTACTAGCGGGCGGAGTAGATACGCAGTATTTT | CASSLNLLAGGVDTQYF | - | TRBJ2-3 | TRBD2 | TRBV27
TGTGCCAGCTACACTGTCAGGGTATCTGGAAACACCATATATTTT | CASYTVRVSGNTIYF | - | TRBJ1-3 | - | TRBV27
TGTGCCAGCAGCGGCATCCGGCGGGGGCCCGGGGAGCTGTTTTTT | CASSGIRRGPGELFF | once | TRBJ2-2 | - | TRBV9
TGTGCCACCAGCAGAGGGGAAGGCTACGAGCAGTACTTC | CATSRGEGYEQYF | - | TRBJ2-7 | - | TRBV15
TGTGCTAGCAGTTTTACAGGGGGCTCCGGGGAGCTGTTTTTT | CASSFTGGSGELFF | - | TRBJ2-2 | TRBD1 | TRBV7-7